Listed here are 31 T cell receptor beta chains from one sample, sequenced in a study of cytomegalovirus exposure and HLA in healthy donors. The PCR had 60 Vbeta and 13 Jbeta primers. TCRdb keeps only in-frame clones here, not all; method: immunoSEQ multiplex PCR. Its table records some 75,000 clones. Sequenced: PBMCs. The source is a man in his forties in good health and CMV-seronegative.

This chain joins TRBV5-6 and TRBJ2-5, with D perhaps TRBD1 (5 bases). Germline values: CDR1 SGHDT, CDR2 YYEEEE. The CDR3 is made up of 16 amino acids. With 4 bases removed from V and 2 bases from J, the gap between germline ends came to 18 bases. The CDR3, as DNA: TGTGCCAGCAGCCCCCCGAACCAGGGAAGTCAAGAGACCCAGTACTTC. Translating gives CASSPPNQGSQETQYF.

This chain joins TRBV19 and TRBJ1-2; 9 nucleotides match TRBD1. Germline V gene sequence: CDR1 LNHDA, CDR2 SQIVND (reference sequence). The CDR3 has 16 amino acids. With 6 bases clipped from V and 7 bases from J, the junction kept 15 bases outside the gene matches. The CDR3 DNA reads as TGTGCCAGTAGGGACTTACCGGGACAGGGATCGAGTGGCTACACCTTC. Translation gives CASRDLPGQGSSGYTF.

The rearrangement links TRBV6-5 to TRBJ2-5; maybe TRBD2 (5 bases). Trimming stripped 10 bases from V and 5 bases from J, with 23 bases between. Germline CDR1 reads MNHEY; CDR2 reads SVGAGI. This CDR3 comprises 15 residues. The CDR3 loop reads CATRVGSLRGETQYF. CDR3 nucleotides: TGTGCCACTCGGGTGGGGAGTCTAAGAGGGGAGACCCAGTACTTC.

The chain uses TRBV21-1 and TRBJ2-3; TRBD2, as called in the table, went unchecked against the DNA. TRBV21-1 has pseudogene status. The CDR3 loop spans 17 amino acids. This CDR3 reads CASSNLSRRSSTDTQYF. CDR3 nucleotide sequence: TGTGCCAGCAGCAACCTCTCGAGGAGGTCTAGCACAGATACGCAGTATTTT.

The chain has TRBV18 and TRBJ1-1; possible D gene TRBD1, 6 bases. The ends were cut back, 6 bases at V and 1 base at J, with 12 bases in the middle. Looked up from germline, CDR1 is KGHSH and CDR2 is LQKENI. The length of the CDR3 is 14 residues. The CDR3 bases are TGTGCCAGCTCGCAGCAACAGGGGAACACTGAAGCTTTCTTT. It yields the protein CASSQQQGNTEAFF.

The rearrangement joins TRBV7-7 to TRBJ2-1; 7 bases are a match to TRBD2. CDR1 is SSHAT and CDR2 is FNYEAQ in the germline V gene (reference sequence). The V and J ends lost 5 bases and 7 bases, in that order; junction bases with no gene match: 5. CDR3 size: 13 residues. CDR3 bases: TGTGCCAGCAGCCTCCCGGGGGGAAATGAGCAGTTCTTC. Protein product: CASSLPGGNEQFF.

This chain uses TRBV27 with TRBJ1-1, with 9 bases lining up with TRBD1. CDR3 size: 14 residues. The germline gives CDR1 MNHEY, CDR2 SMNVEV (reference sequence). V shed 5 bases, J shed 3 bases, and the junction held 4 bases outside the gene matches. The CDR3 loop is CASSAGTGHTEAFF. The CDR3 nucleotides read TGTGCCAGCAGTGCAGGGACAGGGCACACTGAAGCTTTCTTT.

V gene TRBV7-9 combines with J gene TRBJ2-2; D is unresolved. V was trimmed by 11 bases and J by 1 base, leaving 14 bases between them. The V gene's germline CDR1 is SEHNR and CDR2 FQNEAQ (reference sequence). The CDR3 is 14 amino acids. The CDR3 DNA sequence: TGTGCCGCCTACCTGACAAAGAACACCGGGGAGCTGTTTTTT. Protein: CAAYLTKNTGELFF.

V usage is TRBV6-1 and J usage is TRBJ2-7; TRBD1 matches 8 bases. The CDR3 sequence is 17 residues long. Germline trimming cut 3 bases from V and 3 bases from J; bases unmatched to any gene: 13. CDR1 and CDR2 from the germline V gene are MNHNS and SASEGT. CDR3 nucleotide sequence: TGTGCCAGCAGTGATTTTGGGGGGTTAGGACAGGGCTACGAGCAGTACTTC. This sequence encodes CASSDFGGLGQGYEQYF.

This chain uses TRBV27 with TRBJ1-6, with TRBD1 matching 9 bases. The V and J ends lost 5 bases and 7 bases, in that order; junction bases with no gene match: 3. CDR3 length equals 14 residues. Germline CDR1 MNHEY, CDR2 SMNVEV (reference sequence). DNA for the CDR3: TGTGCCAGCAGTGGACAGGGGAACAATTCACCCCTCCACTTT. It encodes CASSGQGNNSPLHF.

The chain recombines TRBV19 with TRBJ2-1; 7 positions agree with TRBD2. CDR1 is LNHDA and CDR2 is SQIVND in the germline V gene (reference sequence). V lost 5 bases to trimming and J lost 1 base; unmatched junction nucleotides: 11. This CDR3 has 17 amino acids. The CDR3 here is CASSGRSSGLSYNEQFF. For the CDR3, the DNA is TGTGCCAGTAGTGGCCGGTCTAGCGGACTATCCTACAATGAGCAGTTCTTC.

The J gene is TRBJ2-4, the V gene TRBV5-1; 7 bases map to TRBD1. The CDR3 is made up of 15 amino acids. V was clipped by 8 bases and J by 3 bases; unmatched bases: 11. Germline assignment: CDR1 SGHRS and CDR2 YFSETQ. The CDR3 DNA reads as TGCGCCAGGTTTGGAAGGGGGCAAAGCAAAAACATTCAGTACTTC. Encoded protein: CARFGRGQSKNIQYF.

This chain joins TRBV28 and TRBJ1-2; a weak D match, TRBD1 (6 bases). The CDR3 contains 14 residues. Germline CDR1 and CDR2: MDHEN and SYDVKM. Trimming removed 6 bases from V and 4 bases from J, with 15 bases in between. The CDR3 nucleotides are TGTGCCAGCAGGCCCGCCGCGGGGGCCTATGGCTACACCTTC. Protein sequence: CASRPAAGAYGYTF.

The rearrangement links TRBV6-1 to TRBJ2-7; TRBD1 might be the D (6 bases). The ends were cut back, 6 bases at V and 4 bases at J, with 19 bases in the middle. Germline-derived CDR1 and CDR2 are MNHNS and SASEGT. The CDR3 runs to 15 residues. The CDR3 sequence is CASRELDLTGYEQYF. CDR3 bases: TGTGCCAGCAGGGAGCTGGACCTAACAGGGTACGAGCAGTACTTC.

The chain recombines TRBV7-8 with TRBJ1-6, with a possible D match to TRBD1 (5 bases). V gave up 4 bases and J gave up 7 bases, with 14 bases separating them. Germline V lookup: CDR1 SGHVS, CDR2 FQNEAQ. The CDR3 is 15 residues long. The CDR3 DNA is TGTGCCAGCAGCTCGGCGGGACGGACAAATTCACCCCTCCACTTT. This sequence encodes CASSSAGRTNSPLHF.

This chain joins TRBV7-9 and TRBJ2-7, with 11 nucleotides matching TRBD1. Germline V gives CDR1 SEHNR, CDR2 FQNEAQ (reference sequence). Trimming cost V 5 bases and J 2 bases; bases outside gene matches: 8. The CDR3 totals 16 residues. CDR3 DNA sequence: TGTGCCAGCAGCCAACTCGGGACAGGGGGGACCTACGAGCAGTACTTC. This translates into CASSQLGTGGTYEQYF.

The DNA of the CDR3 is TGTGCCAGCAGTTTCCAACAGGGTGACGAAGCTTTCTTT. Amino acids: CASSFQQGDEAFF. The rearrangement uses TRBV27 and TRBJ1-1; perhaps TRBD1 as D (6 bases). CDR1 MNHEY and CDR2 SMNVEV come from the germline V gene (reference sequence). V was clipped by 3 bases and J by 8 bases, with 13 bases between them. The length of the CDR3 is 13 residues.

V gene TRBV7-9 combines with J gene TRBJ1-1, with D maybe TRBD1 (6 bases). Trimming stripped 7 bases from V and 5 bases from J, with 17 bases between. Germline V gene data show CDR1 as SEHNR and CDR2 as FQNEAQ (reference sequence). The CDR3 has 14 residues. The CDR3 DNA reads TGTGCCAGCACCCTAGGGGGGGCGCTTACTGAAGCTTTCTTT. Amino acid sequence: CASTLGGALTEAFF.

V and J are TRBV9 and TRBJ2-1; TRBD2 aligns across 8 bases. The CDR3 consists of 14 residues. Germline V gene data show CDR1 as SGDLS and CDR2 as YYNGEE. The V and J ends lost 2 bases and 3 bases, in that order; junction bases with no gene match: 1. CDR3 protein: CASSVGTSYNEQFF. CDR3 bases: TGTGCCAGCAGCGTTGGGACTAGCTACAATGAGCAGTTCTTC.

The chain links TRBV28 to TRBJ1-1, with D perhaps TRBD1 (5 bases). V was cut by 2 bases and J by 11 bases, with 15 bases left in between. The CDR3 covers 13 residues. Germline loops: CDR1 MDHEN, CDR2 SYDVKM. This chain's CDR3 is CASSLQGGRAAFF. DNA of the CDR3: TGTGCCAGCAGTTTACAGGGAGGGAGGGCGGCTTTCTTT. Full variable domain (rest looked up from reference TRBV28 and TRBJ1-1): DVKVTQSSRYLVKRTGEKVFLECVQDMDHENMFWYRQDPGLGLRLIYFSYDVKMKEKGDIPEGYSVSREKKERFSLILESASTNQTSMYLCASSLQGGRAAFFGQGTRLTVV.

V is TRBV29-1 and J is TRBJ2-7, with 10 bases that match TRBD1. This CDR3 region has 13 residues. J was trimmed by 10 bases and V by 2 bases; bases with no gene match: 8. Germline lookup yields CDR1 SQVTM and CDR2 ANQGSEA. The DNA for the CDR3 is TGCAGCGTTGAATATGCGGACAGGGGGGCTCAGTACTTC. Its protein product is CSVEYADRGAQYF.

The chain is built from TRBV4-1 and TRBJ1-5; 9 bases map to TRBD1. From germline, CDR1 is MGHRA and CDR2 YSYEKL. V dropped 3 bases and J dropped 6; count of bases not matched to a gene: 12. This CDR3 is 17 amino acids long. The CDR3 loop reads CASSQDTDYRGRQPQHF. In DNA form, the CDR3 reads TGCGCCAGCAGCCAGGACACCGATTACAGGGGGCGTCAGCCCCAGCATTTT.

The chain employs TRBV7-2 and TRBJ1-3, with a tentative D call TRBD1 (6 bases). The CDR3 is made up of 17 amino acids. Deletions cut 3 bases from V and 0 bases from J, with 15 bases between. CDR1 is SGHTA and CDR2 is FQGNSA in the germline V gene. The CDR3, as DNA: TGTGCCAGCAGCTTCCGGGACACATATACCTCTGGAAACACCATATATTTT. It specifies CASSFRDTYTSGNTIYF.

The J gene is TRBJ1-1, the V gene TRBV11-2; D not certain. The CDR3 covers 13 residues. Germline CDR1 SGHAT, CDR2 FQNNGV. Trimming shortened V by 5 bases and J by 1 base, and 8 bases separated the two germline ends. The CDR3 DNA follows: TGTGCCAGCAGCCCAGACACGAACACTGAAGCTTTCTTT. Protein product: CASSPDTNTEAFF.

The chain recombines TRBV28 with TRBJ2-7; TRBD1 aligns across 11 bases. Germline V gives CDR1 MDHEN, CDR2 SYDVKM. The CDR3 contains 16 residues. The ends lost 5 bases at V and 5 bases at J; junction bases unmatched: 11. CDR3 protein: CASSGRGDRGVHEQYF. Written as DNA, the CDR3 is TGTGCCAGCAGTGGCCGGGGGGACAGGGGGGTCCACGAGCAGTACTTC.

The CDR3: CASSQALNGIDRAADTEAFF. The CDR3 region has the DNA TGCGCCAGCAGCCAAGCCCTCAACGGCATAGACAGGGCGGCGGACACTGAAGCTTTCTTT. The gene calls are TRBV4-3 and TRBJ1-1, with 7 bases fitting TRBD1. J was trimmed by 3 bases and V by 1 base; bases with no gene match: 20. This CDR3 is 20 amino acids long. Germline assignment: CDR1 LGHNA and CDR2 YSLEER.

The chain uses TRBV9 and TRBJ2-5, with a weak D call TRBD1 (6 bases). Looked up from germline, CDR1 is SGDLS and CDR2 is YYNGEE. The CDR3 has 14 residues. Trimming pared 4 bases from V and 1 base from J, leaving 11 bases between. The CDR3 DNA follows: TGTGCCAGCAGCTTCCCGGACAGCCAAGAGACCCAGTACTTC. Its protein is CASSFPDSQETQYF.

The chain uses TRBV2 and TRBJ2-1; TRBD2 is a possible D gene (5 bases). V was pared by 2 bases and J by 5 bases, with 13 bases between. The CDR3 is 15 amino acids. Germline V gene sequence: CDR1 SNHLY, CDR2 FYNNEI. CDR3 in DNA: TGTGCCAGCAGTGAATGGCTAGCCCCAAACAATGAGCAGTTCTTC. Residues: CASSEWLAPNNEQFF. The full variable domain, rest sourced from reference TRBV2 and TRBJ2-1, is EPEVTQTPSHQVTQMGQEVILRCVPISNHLYFYWYRQILGQKVEFLVSFYNNEISEKSEIFDDQFSVERPDGSNFTLKIRSTKLEDSAMYFCASSEWLAPNNEQFFGPGTRLTVL.

In nucleotides, the CDR3 is TGTGCCAGCAGCCTCAGTCGAAATCAGCCCCAGCATTTT. Protein: CASSLSRNQPQHF. J is TRBJ1-5 and V is TRBV6-5, with D hard to call. CDR1 and CDR2 (germline): MNHEY, SVGAGI. The CDR3 has 13 amino acids. V was clipped by 6 bases and J by 4 bases, with 10 bases between them.

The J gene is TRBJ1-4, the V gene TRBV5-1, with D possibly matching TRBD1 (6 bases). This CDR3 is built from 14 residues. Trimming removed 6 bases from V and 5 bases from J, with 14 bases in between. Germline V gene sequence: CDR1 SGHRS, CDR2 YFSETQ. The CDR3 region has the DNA TGCGCCAGCACCGCGGGGGGGCCAAATGAAAAACTGTTTTTT. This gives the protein CASTAGGPNEKLFF. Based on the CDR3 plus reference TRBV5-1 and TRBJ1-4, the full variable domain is KAGVTQTPRYLIKTRGQQVTLSCSPISGHRSVSWYQQTPGQGLQFLFEYFSETQRNKGNFPGRFSGRQFSNSRSEMNVSTLELGDSALYLCASTAGGPNEKLFFGSGTQLSVL.

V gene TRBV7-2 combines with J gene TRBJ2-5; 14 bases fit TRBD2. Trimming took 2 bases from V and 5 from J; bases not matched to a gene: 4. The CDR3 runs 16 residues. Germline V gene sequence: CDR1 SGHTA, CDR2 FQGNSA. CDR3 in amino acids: CASSLRTSGGTETQYF. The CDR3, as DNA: TGTGCCAGCAGCTTAAGGACTAGCGGGGGGACGGAGACCCAGTACTTC.